This T cell receptor beta chain was profiled in a study of blood T cells in healthy people across ages. Across the whole study: Capture by template switching was about one barcoded beta molecule per two T cells.

This clonotype was seen more than once but under ten times. The CDR3 is made up of 16 amino acids. V lost 5 bases, J lost 3 bases, and 17 bases lay in between. Germline CDR1 is SGHVS and CDR2 is FQNEAQ. The use of a sample-barcoded 5' primer and a J-beta primer mix characterized a second PCR of about 7 to 12 cycles. TCRdb fed the 5' RACE reads into MiXCR, producing one record per CDR3 protein. The sample includes 780,000 or so distinct CDR3 sequences, 20% to 25% of them seen just once. These data were likewise used in another study, on T cells of mothers and their children.

The receptor's source is a boy younger than 18 in good health. The sequenced sample was blood. The chain combines TRBV7-8 with TRBJ1-3; D possibly corresponds to TRBD1 (5 bases). CDR3 in DNA: TGTGCCAGCAGCCGATGGGACGATTTAGTTGGAAACACCATATATTTT. Its protein is CASSRWDDLVGNTIYF.